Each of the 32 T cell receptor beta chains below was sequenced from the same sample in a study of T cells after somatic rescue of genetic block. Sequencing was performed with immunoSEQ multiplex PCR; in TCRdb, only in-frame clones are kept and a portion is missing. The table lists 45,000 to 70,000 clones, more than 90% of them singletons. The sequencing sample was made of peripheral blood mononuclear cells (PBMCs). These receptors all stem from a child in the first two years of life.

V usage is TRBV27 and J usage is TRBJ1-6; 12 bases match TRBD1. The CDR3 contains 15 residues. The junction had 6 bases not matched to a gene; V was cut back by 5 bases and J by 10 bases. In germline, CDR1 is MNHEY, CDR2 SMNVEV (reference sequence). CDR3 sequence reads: CASSPWDRGQSPLHF. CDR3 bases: TGTGCCAGCAGTCCTTGGGACAGGGGGCAATCACCCCTCCACTTT.

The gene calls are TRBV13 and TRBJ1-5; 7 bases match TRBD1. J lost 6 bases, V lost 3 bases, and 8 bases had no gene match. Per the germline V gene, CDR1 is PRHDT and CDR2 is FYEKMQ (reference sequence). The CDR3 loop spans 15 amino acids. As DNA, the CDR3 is TGTGCCAGCAGCTTGGGACAGAGGTATGGTCAGCCCCAGCATTTT. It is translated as CASSLGQRYGQPQHF. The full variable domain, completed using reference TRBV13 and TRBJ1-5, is AAGVIQSPRHLIKEKRETATLKCYPIPRHDTVYWYQQGPGQDPQFLISFYEKMQSDKGSIPDRFSAQQFSDYHSELNMSSLELGDSALYFCASSLGQRYGQPQHFGDGTRLSIL.

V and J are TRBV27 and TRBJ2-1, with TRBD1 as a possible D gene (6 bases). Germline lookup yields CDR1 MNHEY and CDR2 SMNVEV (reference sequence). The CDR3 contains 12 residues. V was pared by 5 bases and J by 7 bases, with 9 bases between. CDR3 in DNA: TGTGCCAGCAGTCAAACAGGGAATGAGCAGTTCTTC. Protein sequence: CASSQTGNEQFF.

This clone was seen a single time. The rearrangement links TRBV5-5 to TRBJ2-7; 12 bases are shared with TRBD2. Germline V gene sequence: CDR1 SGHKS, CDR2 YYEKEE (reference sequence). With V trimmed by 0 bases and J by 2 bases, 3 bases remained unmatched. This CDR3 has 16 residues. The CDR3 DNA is TGTGCCAGCAGCTTGGCAAGACTAGCGGGAGCCTACGAGCAGTACTTC. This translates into CASSLARLAGAYEQYF.

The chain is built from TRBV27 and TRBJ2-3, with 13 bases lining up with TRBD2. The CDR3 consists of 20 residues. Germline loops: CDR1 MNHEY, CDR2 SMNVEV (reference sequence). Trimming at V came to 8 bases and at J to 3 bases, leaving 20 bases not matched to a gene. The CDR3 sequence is CASANRPSSRTSGRTDTQYF. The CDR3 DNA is TGTGCCAGCGCTAATCGTCCCTCCTCTCGGACTAGCGGGAGAACAGATACGCAGTATTTT.

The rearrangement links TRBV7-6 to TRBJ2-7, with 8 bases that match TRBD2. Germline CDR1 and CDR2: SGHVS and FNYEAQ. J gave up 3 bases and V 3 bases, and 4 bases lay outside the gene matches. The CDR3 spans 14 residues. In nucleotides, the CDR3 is TGTGCCAGCAGCTTCGGGGGGGCGCTCTACGAGCAGTACTTC. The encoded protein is CASSFGGALYEQYF.

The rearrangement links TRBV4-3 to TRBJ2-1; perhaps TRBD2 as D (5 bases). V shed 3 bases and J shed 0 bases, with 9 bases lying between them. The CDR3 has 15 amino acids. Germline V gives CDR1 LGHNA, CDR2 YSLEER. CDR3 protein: CASSQDWVSYNEQFF. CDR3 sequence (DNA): TGCGCCAGCAGCCAGGACTGGGTCTCCTACAATGAGCAGTTCTTC.

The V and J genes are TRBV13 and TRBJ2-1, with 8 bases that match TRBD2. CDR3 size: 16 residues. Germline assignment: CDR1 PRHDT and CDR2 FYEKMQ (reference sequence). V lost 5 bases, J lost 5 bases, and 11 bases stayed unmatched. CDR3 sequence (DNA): TGTGCCAGCAGCGCCCGCCTAGCGGGCGCCCACAATGAGCAGTTCTTC. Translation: CASSARLAGAHNEQFF. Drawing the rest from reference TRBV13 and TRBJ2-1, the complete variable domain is AAGVIQSPRHLIKEKRETATLKCYPIPRHDTVYWYQQGPGQDPQFLISFYEKMQSDKGSIPDRFSAQQFSDYHSELNMSSLELGDSALYFCASSARLAGAHNEQFFGPGTRLTVL.

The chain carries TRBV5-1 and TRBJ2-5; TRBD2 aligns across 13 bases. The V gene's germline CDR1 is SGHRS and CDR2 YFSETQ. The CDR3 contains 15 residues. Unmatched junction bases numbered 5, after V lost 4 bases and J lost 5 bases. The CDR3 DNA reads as TGCGCCAGCAGCCAACTAGCGGGAGGGAAGGAGACCCAGTACTTC. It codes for CASSQLAGGKETQYF.

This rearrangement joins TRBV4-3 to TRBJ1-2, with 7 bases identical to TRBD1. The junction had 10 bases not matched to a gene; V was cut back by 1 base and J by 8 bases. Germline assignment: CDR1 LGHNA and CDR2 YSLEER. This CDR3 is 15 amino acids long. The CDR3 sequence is CASSQASTGAGGYTF. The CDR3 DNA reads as TGCGCCAGCAGCCAAGCCTCTACAGGGGCGGGGGGCTACACCTTC.

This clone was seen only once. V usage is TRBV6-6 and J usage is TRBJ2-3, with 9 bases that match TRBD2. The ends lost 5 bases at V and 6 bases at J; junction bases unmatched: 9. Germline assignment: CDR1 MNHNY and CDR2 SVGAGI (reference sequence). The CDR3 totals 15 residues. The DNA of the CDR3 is TGTGCCAGCAGTCCAGGAGCGGGAGGATCCGATACGCAGTATTTT. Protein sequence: CASSPGAGGSDTQYF.

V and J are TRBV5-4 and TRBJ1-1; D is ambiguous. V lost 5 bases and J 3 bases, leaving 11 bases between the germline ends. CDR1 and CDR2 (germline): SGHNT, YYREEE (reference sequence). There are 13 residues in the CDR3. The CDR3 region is CASSLSRHTEAFF. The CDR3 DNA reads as TGTGCCAGCAGTCTTTCCAGGCACACTGAAGCTTTCTTT.

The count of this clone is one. The DNA of the CDR3 is TGTGCCAGCAGTTTAGTAGGACAGGGTAATTCACCCCTCCACTTT. Amino acid sequence: CASSLVGQGNSPLHF. The genes are TRBV28 and TRBJ1-6; 8 bases map to TRBD1. Unmatched junction bases numbered 3, after V lost 2 bases and J lost 6 bases. The CDR3 is 15 residues long. Germline V gene sequence: CDR1 MDHEN, CDR2 SYDVKM.

CDR3 region: CASSLGGPADTQYF. The CDR3 DNA follows: TGTGCCAGCAGCTTAGGAGGGCCGGCAGATACGCAGTATTTT. The chain has TRBV7-2 and TRBJ2-3, with D perhaps TRBD2 (5 bases). Germline V gives CDR1 SGHTA, CDR2 FQGNSA. Trimming removed 1 base at V and 4 bases at J, with 9 bases between. The CDR3 totals 14 residues.

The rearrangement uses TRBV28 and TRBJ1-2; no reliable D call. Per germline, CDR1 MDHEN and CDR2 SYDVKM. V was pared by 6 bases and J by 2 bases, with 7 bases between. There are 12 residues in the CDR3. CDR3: CASRATNYGYTF. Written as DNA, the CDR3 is TGTGCCAGCAGGGCCACGAACTATGGCTACACCTTC.

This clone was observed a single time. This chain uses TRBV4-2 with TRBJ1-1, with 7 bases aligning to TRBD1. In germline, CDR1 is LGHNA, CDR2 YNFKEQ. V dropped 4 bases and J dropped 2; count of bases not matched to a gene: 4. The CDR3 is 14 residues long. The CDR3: CASSPGTANTEAFF. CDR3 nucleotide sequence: TGTGCCAGCAGCCCCGGGACAGCCAACACTGAAGCTTTCTTT.

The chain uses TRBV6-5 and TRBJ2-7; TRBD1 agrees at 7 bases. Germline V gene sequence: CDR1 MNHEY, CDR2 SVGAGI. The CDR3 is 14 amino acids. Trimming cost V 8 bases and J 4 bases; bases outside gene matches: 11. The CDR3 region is CASLTDREGYEQYF. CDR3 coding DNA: TGTGCCAGCCTAACCGACAGGGAAGGGTACGAGCAGTACTTC.

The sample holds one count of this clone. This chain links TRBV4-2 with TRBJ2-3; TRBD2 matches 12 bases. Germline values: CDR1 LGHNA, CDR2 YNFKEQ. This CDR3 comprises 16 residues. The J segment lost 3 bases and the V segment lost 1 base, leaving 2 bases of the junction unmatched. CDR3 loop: CASSQGGLAGTDTQYF. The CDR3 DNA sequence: TGTGCCAGCAGCCAAGGTGGACTAGCGGGAACAGATACGCAGTATTTT.

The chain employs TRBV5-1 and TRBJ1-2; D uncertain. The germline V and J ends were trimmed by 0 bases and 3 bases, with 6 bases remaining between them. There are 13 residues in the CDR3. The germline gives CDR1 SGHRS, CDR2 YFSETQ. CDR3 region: CASSLGRYYGYTF. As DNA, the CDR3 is TGCGCCAGCAGCTTGGGACGGTACTATGGCTACACCTTC.

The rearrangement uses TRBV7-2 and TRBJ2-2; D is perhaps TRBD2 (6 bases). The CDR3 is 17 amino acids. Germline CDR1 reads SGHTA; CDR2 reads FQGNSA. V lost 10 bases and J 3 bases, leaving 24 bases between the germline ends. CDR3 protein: CATKMGDFRPYTGELFF. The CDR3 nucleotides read TGTGCCACCAAAATGGGGGACTTCCGACCCTACACCGGGGAGCTGTTTTTT.

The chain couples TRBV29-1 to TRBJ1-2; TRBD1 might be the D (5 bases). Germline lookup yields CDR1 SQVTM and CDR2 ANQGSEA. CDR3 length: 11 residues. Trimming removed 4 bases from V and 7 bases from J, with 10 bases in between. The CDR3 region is CSVVQQGGYTF. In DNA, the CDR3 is TGCAGCGTTGTTCAGCAGGGTGGCTACACCTTC.

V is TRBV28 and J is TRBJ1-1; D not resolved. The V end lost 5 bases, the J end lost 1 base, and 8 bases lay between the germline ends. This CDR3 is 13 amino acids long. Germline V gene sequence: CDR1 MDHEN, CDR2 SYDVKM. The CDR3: CASSPSGNTEAFF. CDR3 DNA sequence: TGTGCCAGCAGTCCAAGTGGGAACACTGAAGCTTTCTTT.

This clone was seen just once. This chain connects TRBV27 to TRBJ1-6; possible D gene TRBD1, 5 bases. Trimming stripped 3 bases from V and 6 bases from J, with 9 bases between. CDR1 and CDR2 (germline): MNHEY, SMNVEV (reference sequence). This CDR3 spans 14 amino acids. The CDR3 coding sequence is TGTGCCAGCAGTTTCGGGGGATCTAATTCACCCCTCCACTTT. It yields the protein CASSFGGSNSPLHF.

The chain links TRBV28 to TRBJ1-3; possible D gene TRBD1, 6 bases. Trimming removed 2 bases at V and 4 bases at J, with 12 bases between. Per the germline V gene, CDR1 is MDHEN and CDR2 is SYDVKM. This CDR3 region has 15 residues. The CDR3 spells CASSLGGLEGNTIYF. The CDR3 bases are TGTGCCAGCAGTTTAGGGGGGCTCGAGGGAAACACCATATATTTT.

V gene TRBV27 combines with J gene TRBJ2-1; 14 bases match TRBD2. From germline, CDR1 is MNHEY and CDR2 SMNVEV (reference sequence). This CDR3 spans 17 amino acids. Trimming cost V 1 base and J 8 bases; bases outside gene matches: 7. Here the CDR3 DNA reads TGTGCCAGCAGTTTATTAGGACTAGCGGGGGGAAGGGATGAGCAGTTCTTC. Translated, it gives CASSLLGLAGGRDEQFF.

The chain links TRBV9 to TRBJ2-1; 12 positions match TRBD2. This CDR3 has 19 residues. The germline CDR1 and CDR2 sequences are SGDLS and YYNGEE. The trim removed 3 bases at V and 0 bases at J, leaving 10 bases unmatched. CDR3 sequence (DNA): TGTGCCAGCAGCGGACCCCTACTAGCGGGAGGTAGCTCCTACAATGAGCAGTTCTTC. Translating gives CASSGPLLAGGSSYNEQFF.

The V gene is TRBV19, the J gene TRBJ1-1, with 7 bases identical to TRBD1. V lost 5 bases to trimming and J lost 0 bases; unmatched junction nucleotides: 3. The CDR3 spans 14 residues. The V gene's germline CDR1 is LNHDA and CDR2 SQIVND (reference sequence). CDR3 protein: CASSGQAMNTEAFF. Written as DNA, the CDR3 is TGTGCCAGTAGTGGACAGGCCATGAACACTGAAGCTTTCTTT.

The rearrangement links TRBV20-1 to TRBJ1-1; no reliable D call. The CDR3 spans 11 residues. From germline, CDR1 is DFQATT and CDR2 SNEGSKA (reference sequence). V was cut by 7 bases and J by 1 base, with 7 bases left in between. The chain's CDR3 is CSVGGNTEAFF. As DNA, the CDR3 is TGCAGTGTTGGTGGGAACACTGAAGCTTTCTTT.

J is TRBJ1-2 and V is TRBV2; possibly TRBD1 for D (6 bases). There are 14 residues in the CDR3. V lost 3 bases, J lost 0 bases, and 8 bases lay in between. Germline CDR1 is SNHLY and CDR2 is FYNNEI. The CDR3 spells CASSERGTNYGYTF. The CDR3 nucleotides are TGTGCCAGCAGTGAGAGGGGGACTAACTATGGCTACACCTTC.

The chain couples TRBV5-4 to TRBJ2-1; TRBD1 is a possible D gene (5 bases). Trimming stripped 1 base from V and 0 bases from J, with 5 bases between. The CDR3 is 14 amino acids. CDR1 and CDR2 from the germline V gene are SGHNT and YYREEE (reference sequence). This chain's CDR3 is CASSLTGSYNEQFF. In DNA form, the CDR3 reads TGTGCCAGCAGCTTGACAGGCTCCTACAATGAGCAGTTCTTC.

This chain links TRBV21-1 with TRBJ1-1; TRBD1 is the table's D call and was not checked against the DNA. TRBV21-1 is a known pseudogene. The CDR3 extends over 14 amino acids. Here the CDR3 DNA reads TGTGCCAGCAGCAATGGGGGCCTGAACACTGAAGCTTTCTTT. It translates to CASSNGGLNTEAFF.

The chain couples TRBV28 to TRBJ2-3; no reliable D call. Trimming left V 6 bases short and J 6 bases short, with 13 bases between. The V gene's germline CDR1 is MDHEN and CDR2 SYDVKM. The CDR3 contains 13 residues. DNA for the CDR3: TGTGCCAGCAGCTCCGGCCCTCGCGATACGCAGTATTTT. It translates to CASSSGPRDTQYF.